This T cell receptor beta chain was captured in a study of cytomegalovirus exposure and HLA in healthy donors. Findings and caveats of the study: Some segments of the V type, notably TRBV6-2 and TRBV6-3, were excluded as indistinguishable. A missense DCLRE1C variant was associated with V- and J-gene trimming of TCR beta chains in a later analysis, and an independent cohort replicated the association.

PCR amplification relied on 60 Vbeta primers (plus 13 Jbeta primers). Some clones are missing from TCRdb's copy, which holds only in-frame ones; the method was immunoSEQ multiplex PCR. Of 90,000 to 120,000 clones listed, around three quarters are singletons. The sample holds one count of this clone. The antigen is unknown. V lost 2 bases and J lost 8; bases outside the gene matches: 9. The germline V gene has CDR1 SGHTA and CDR2 FQGTGA. The CDR3 sequence is 17 residues long. Donors consisted of healthy bone marrow donors. Though probably carrying unrecorded immune exposures, donors were nominally healthy at sampling.

Specimen: PBMCs. The TCR sequence derives from a female donor in good health and CMV-seropositive. The V gene is TRBV7-3, the J gene TRBJ2-2, with 12 bases identical to TRBD2. The CDR3 nucleotides are TGTGCCAGCAGCTTACATCGACTAGCGGGAGTTAAAGGGGAGCTGTTTTTT. Its translation: CASSLHRLAGVKGELFF.